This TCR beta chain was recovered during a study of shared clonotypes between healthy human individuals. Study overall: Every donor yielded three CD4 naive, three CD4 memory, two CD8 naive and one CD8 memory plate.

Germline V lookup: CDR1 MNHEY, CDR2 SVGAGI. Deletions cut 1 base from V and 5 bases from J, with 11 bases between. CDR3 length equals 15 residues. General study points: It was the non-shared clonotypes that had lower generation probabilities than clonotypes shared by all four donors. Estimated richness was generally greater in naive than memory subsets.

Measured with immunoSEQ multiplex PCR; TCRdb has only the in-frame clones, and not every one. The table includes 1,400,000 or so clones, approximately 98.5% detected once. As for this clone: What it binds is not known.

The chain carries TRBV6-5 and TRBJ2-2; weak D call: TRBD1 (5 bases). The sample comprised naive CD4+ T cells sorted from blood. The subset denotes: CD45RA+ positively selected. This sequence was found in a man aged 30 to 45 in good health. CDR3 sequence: CASSYFRAWTGELFF. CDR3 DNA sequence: TGTGCCAGCAGTTACTTCAGGGCGTGGACCGGGGAGCTGTTTTTT.